This TCR beta chain was identified in a study of cytomegalovirus exposure and HLA in healthy donors. The study's findings and limits: In an earlier analysis, most TCR beta V segments were productive about 87% or about 30% of the time. Within the data, a cluster of highly shared sequence variants was likely a sequencing artifact. In a later analysis, at a false discovery rate of 0.05, roughly 17,000 TCR beta sequences matched HLA alleles.

Donors were ostensibly healthy at sampling, although undocumented immune exposures were probable. CDR1 is SNHLY and CDR2 is FYNNEI in the germline V gene. The CDR3 contains 16 residues. The V end lost 4 bases, the J end lost 2 bases, and 16 bases lay between the germline ends. PCR amplification relied on 60 Vbeta primers (plus 13 Jbeta primers). Assay used: immunoSEQ multiplex PCR; TCRdb lists only in-frame clones, some missing. The table records about 150,000 clones, 60% to 85% of them present only once. Worth noting for this clone: Its antigen is as yet unknown.

Sequenced input: PBMCs. This receptor was identified in a woman in her thirties in good health and CMV-seronegative. The chain employs TRBV2 and TRBJ2-3, with D unresolved. For the CDR3, the DNA is TGTGCCAGCAGTGGCCCTGACGCGAGGAACACAGATACGCAGTATTTT. It is translated as CASSGPDARNTDTQYF.